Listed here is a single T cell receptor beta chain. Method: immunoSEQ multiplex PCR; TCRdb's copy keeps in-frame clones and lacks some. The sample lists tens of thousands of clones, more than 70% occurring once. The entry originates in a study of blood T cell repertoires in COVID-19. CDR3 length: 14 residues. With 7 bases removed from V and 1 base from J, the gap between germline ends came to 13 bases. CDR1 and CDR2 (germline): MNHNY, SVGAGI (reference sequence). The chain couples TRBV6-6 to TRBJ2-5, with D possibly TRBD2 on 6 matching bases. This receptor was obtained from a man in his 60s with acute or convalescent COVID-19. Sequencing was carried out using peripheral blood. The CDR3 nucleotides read TGTGCCAGCACTCCGGGACTGCTCCAAGAGACCCAGTACTTC. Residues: CASTPGLLQETQYF.